One sample yielded the 22 T cell receptor beta chains listed below, sequenced in a study of cytomegalovirus exposure and HLA in healthy donors. TCRdb's table, derived via immunoSEQ multiplex PCR, lists solely in-frame clones and lacks some. The sample yields 200,000 to 250,000 clones, roughly 83% seen once. Material: PBMCs. These receptors originate from a woman in her thirties in good health and CMV-seropositive.

This chain connects TRBV5-3 to TRBJ2-7; TRBD2 matches at 11 bases. TRBV5-3 is annotated as an ORF whose role is uncertain. V shed 3 bases and J 0 bases; nucleotides not matched to a gene: 5. The CDR3 has 16 amino acids. CDR3 in DNA: TGTGCCAGAAGCTCGGGACTAGCGGATAGCTCCTACGAGCAGTACTTC. It specifies CARSSGLADSSYEQYF.

This chain uses TRBV5-1 with TRBJ2-1; TRBD2 is a possible D gene (6 bases). The CDR3 runs to 14 residues. V was clipped by 4 bases and J by 4 bases, with 12 bases between them. Germline V gene lookup returns CDR1 SGHRS and CDR2 YFSETQ. The CDR3, as DNA: TGCGCCAGCAGCCGCGGGGAGCAATACAATGAGCAGTTCTTC. It yields the protein CASSRGEQYNEQFF. The variable domain in full, with the rest retrieved from reference TRBV5-1 and TRBJ2-1, is KAGVTQTPRYLIKTRGQQVTLSCSPISGHRSVSWYQQTPGQGLQFLFEYFSETQRNKGNFPGRFSGRQFSNSRSEMNVSTLELGDSALYLCASSRGEQYNEQFFGPGTRLTVL.

This chain connects TRBV7-9 to TRBJ1-1; D is ambiguous. From germline, CDR1 is SEHNR and CDR2 FQNEAQ (reference sequence). The CDR3 is 14 residues long. The germline V and J ends were trimmed by 1 base and 0 bases, with 6 bases remaining between them. CDR3 residues: CASSLDGLNTEAFF. The CDR3 nucleotides are TGTGCCAGCAGCTTAGACGGATTGAACACTGAAGCTTTCTTT. Variable domain in full (rest from reference TRBV7-9 and TRBJ1-1): DTGVSQNPRHKITKRGQNVTFRCDPISEHNRLYWYRQTLGQGPEFLTYFQNEAQLEKSRLLSDRFSAERPKGSFSTLEIQRTEQGDSAMYLCASSLDGLNTEAFFGQGTRLTVV.

The chain joins TRBV9 to TRBJ1-2; D gene uncertain. The CDR3 is made up of 13 amino acids. V shed 6 bases and J shed 8 bases, with 17 bases lying between them. Germline V CDR1 and CDR2: SGDLS, YYNGEE. CDR3 DNA sequence: TGTGCCAGCAACCTCGTAAACGGGTACGGCTACACCTTC. This sequence encodes CASNLVNGYGYTF.

The rearrangement uses TRBV11-2 and TRBJ2-7, with 13 bases aligning to TRBD2. Germline V gene sequence: CDR1 SGHAT, CDR2 FQNNGV. CDR3 length equals 19 residues. The J segment lost 1 base and the V segment lost 5 bases, leaving 14 bases of the junction unmatched. The CDR3 sequence is CASSPRPGLAGRGSYEQYF. The CDR3 DNA follows: TGTGCCAGCAGCCCACGACCGGGACTAGCGGGGCGTGGGTCCTACGAGCAGTACTTC. Filled out from reference TRBV11-2 and TRBJ2-7, the complete variable domain reads EAGVAQSPRYKIIEKRQSVAFWCNPISGHATLYWYQQILGQGPKLLIQFQNNGVVDDSQLPKDRFSAERLKGVDSTLKIQPAKLEDSAVYLCASSPRPGLAGRGSYEQYFGPGTRLTVT.

CDR3 protein: CASRTSGGYNEQFF. The CDR3 coding sequence is TGTGCCAGCAGGACTAGCGGGGGCTACAATGAGCAGTTCTTC. The chain is built from TRBV27 and TRBJ2-1; 12 bases fit TRBD2. The CDR3 sequence is 14 residues long. The V segment lost 6 bases and the J segment 3 bases; nucleotides outside the gene matches: 0. CDR1 MNHEY and CDR2 SMNVEV come from the germline V gene (reference sequence).

This CDR3 reads CSVDREVNTEAFF. CDR3 sequence (DNA): TGCAGCGTCGACAGGGAGGTTAACACTGAAGCTTTCTTT. The J gene is TRBJ1-1, the V gene TRBV29-1; 7 positions match TRBD1. CDR3 length equals 13 residues. The germline CDR1 and CDR2 sequences are SQVTM and ANQGSEA. The junction had 6 bases not matched to a gene; V was cut back by 6 bases and J by 2 bases.

J is TRBJ1-1 and V is TRBV6-1, with 7 bases fitting TRBD1. The germline V gene has CDR1 MNHNS and CDR2 SASEGT. V lost 4 bases, J lost 4 bases, and 6 bases stayed unmatched. The CDR3 is 14 amino acids. CDR3 amino acids: CASSGTTGITEAFF. The CDR3 DNA is TGTGCCAGCAGTGGGACGACAGGGATCACTGAAGCTTTCTTT.

This rearrangement joins TRBV27 to TRBJ2-1; 9 positions agree with TRBD2. V lost 8 bases, J lost 5 bases, and 10 bases stayed unmatched. The CDR3 sequence is 15 residues long. Per germline, CDR1 MNHEY and CDR2 SMNVEV (reference sequence). DNA of the CDR3: TGTGCCAGCTCCCTGGGTAGCGGGAGCGACAATGAGCAGTTCTTC. Protein sequence: CASSLGSGSDNEQFF.

The chain couples TRBV7-9 to TRBJ2-1; D may be TRBD1 (6 bases). The CDR3 runs to 17 residues. Germline loops: CDR1 SEHNR, CDR2 FQNEAQ (reference sequence). Trimming removed 5 bases from V and 6 bases from J, with 23 bases in between. CDR3 nucleotide sequence: TGTGCCAGCAGCCGAACGTCACTCGGGAAACAGGGCAATGAGCAGTTCTTC. It codes for CASSRTSLGKQGNEQFF.

V usage is TRBV30 and J usage is TRBJ1-2; 9 bases align to TRBD1. CDR3 length: 13 residues. The V gene end was trimmed by 3 bases and the J gene end by 7 bases; junction bases not matched to a gene: 6. Germline-derived CDR1 and CDR2 are GTSNPN and SVGIG (reference sequence). CDR3 in DNA: TGTGCCTGGAGAGAACAGGGGGCTGGTGGCTACACCTTC. This gives the protein CAWREQGAGGYTF. Together with reference TRBV30 and TRBJ1-2, the CDR3 gives the full variable domain: SQTIHQWPATLVQPVGSPLSLECTVEGTSNPNLYWYRQAAGRGLQLLFYSVGIGQISSEVPQNLSASRPQDRQFILSSKKLLLSDSGFYLCAWREQGAGGYTFGSGTRLTVV.

The CDR3 loop reads CASIGTGEAFF. In nucleotides, the CDR3 is TGCGCCAGCATAGGGACAGGTGAAGCTTTCTTT. This sequence joins TRBV5-1 and TRBJ1-1; 8 nucleotides agree with TRBD1. V shed 6 bases, J shed 7 bases, and the junction held 2 bases outside the gene matches. CDR3 length: 11 residues. CDR1 is SGHRS and CDR2 is YFSETQ in the germline V gene.

The rearrangement joins TRBV6-1 to TRBJ1-4; tentative D call: TRBD1 (6 bases). CDR1 MNHNS and CDR2 SASEGT come from the germline V gene. Trimming shortened V by 8 bases and J by 4 bases, and 17 bases separated the two germline ends. This CDR3 is 15 amino acids long. The CDR3 is CASWTRDTGNEKLFF. CDR3 DNA: TGTGCCAGCTGGACCCGGGACACGGGTAATGAAAAACTGTTTTTT.

This clone appeared once. The gene calls are TRBV9 and TRBJ2-7; 14 positions agree with TRBD2. The CDR3 runs to 16 residues. CDR1 is SGDLS and CDR2 is YYNGEE in the germline V gene. V trimming: 4 bases; J trimming: 5 bases; junction bases outside the gene matches: 8. The DNA for the CDR3 is TGTGCCAGCAGCCCCGGGGGACTAGCGGGAGTCCACGAGCAGTACTTC. It translates to CASSPGGLAGVHEQYF.

This chain joins TRBV25-1 and TRBJ1-1, with a weak D call TRBD1 (5 bases). This CDR3 is built from 12 residues. Germline assignment: CDR1 MGHDK and CDR2 SYGVNS. Deletions cut 10 bases from V and 1 base from J, with 10 bases between. CDR3 residues: CAIRGPNTEAFF. CDR3 nucleotide sequence: TGTGCCATTCGGGGACCGAACACTGAAGCTTTCTTT. The full variable domain, its missing parts supplied by reference TRBV25-1 and TRBJ1-1, is EADIYQTPRYLVIGTGKKITLECSQTMGHDKMYWYQQDPGMELHLIHYSYGVNSTEKGDLSSESTVSRIRTEHFPLTLESARPSHTSQYLCAIRGPNTEAFFGQGTRLTVV.

This rearrangement joins TRBV6-1 to TRBJ2-2, with D unclear. CDR1 is MNHNS, CDR2 SASEGT, per germline. The CDR3 has 15 amino acids. The V and J ends lost 2 bases and 4 bases respectively, with 11 bases between them. CDR3: CASSENRWGTGELFF. The CDR3 DNA follows: TGTGCCAGCAGTGAAAATCGGTGGGGCACCGGGGAGCTGTTTTTT.

The V call is TRBV5-4, the J call TRBJ2-7, with 10 bases matching TRBD1. The germline CDR1 and CDR2 sequences are SGHNT and YYREEE (reference sequence). CDR3 size: 16 residues. The V segment lost 3 bases and the J segment 3 bases; nucleotides outside the gene matches: 9. The CDR3, as DNA: TGTGCCAGCAGCTCAACCGGGACAGGGGCGCTCTACGAGCAGTACTTC. Translating it yields CASSSTGTGALYEQYF. Full variable domain (outside the CDR3, taken from reference TRBV5-4 and TRBJ2-7): ETGVTQSPTHLIKTRGQQVTLRCSSQSGHNTVSWYQQALGQGPQFIFQYYREEENGRGNFPPRFSGLQFPNYSSELNVNALELDDSALYLCASSSTGTGALYEQYFGPGTRLTVT.

With regard to this clone: At one end, the junction sequence differs from germline, possibly due to a read error. V is TRBV5-6 and J is TRBJ1-1; D unresolved. The CDR3 has 12 residues. Germline CDR1 SGHDT, CDR2 YYEEEE. This chain's CDR3 is CASSSGSRLPHF. CDR3 bases: TGTGCCAGCAGCTCAGGATCGCGGCTGCCTCATTTT.

The V and J genes are TRBV10-3 and TRBJ1-1, with a tentative D call TRBD1 (6 bases). The CDR3 sequence is 13 residues long. The germline gives CDR1 ENHRY, CDR2 SYGVKD. Trimming removed 9 bases from V and 0 bases from J, with 11 bases in between. The CDR3 is CAMRGQLNTEAFF. CDR3 sequence (DNA): TGTGCCATGCGGGGACAACTGAACACTGAAGCTTTCTTT.

This clone is a singleton in its sample. The chain has TRBV18 and TRBJ2-7; 9 positions agree with TRBD2. The V segment lost 6 bases and the J segment 0 bases; nucleotides outside the gene matches: 12. The CDR3 is made up of 17 amino acids. Germline CDR1 is KGHSH and CDR2 is LQKENI. CDR3 amino acids: CASSHAPPSGISYEQYF. The CDR3 bases are TGTGCCAGCTCTCATGCTCCCCCTAGCGGGATCTCCTACGAGCAGTACTTC.

The chain recombines TRBV7-9 with TRBJ1-3; no reliable D call. This CDR3 has 14 amino acids. V was clipped by 4 bases and J by 0 bases, with 7 bases between them. Per germline, CDR1 SEHNR and CDR2 FQNEAQ (reference sequence). The CDR3 coding sequence is TGTGCCAGCAGCTCGGGAAGCTCTGGAAACACCATATATTTT. It codes for CASSSGSSGNTIYF.

This clone has only one observation. The CDR3, as DNA: TGTGCCAGCATCCCAACTCGACAGGGGGCTTATGAAAAACTGTTTTTT. It translates to CASIPTRQGAYEKLFF. The J gene is TRBJ1-4, the V gene TRBV2, with TRBD1 matching 10 bases. This CDR3 comprises 16 residues. Unmatched junction bases numbered 11, after V lost 7 bases and J lost 6 bases. The germline V gene has CDR1 SNHLY and CDR2 FYNNEI.